A selection of T cell receptor beta chains follows, all from one sample in a study of PD-L1 blockade in urothelial cancer. Sequenced by immunoSEQ multiplex PCR; TCRdb stores in-frame clones only, minus some. The sample consists of over 45,000 clones, roughly 86% of them appearing once. Sequenced here: PBMCs, sampled around atezolizumab (anti-PD-L1) treatment. These receptors came from a man aged 60 to 69 with urothelial cancer. CDR3s include the opening cysteine and the closing phenylalanine or tryptophan. D genes are given only for firm matches. Not all rows give a size; the values are once, few, many and, for expanded clones, a class.

V	D	J	size	DNA	CDR3
TRBV6-5	.	TRBJ2-1	few	TGTGCCAGCAGTTCTACTTCACCGGGAAATTACAATGAGCAGTTCTTC	CASSSTSPGNYNEQFF
TRBV10-2	.	TRBJ2-2	.	TGCGCCAGCAGTCCTATTGCGGCCGGGGAGCTGTTTTTT	CASSPIAAGELFF
TRBV6-6	.	TRBJ1-5	.	TGTGCCAGCAGTTACCCCGATCAGCCCCAGCATTTT	CASSYPDQPQHF
TRBV27	.	TRBJ1-5	.	TGTGCCAGCAGGGGCGTTAGCAATCAGCCCCAGCATTTT	CASRGVSNQPQHF
TRBV18	TRBD2	TRBJ2-7	.	TGTGCCAGCTCCCCCGGGACTAGCGGCACCTACGAGCAGTACTTC	CASSPGTSGTYEQYF
TRBV29-1	.	TRBJ2-5	.	TGCAGCGTTGAAGGCGCCCAGTATAGCCCTCAAGAGACCCAGTACTTC	CSVEGAQYSPQETQYF
TRBV30	.	TRBJ1-2	.	TGTGCCTGGAAGGGGACTGTCTATGGCTACACCTTC	CAWKGTVYGYTF
TRBV6-1	TRBD1	TRBJ1-1	.	TGTGCCTCCCGGACGACAGGGGACAACACTGAAGCTTTCTTT	CASRTTGDNTEAFF
TRBV6-1	.	TRBJ2-2	.	TGTGCCAGCACCCCGCTCGGGGGCGGGGAGCTGTTTTTT	CASTPLGGGELFF
TRBV5-1	.	TRBJ2-7	.	TGCGCCAGCAGCCTCAGCGGGTTCTCCTACGAGCAGTACTTC	CASSLSGFSYEQYF
TRBV5-1	.	TRBJ2-7	.	TGCGCCAGCAGCACAGGGGACTTTTGGTACGAGCAGTACTTC	CASSTGDFWYEQYF
TRBV28	TRBD1	TRBJ2-7	.	TGTGCCAGCAGTCCTCCCGCCGGGACAGGGTCCTACGAGCAGTACTTC	CASSPPAGTGSYEQYF
TRBV18	TRBD1	TRBJ1-2	.	TGTGCCAGCTCACCGACAGGGAGCTATGGCTACACCTTC	CASSPTGSYGYTF
TRBV7-8	.	TRBJ1-1	.	TGTGCCAGCAGCTTAGCGCTTGGCAGGAACACTGAAGCTTTCTTT	CASSLALGRNTEAFF
TRBV6-6	TRBD1	TRBJ2-5	.	TGTGCCAGCAGTTGGACAGGGGGTTCAGAGACCCAGTACTTC	CASSWTGGSETQYF
TRBV5-1	TRBD2	TRBJ2-1	medium-sized	TGCGCCAGCAGAACTAGCGGGGGGGCCATCTACAATGAGCAGTTCTTC	CASRTSGGAIYNEQFF
TRBV11-2	TRBD1	TRBJ1-1	.	TGTGCCAGCAGCGCCCCCGGGACAGGGGGTCTCACTGAAGCTTTCTTT	CASSAPGTGGLTEAFF
TRBV18	TRBD1	TRBJ2-5	once	TGTGCCAGCTCACCACCGGGGCAGGGGGCTACGGAGACCCAGTACTTC	CASSPPGQGATETQYF
TRBV5-1	TRBD1	TRBJ2-5	.	TGCGCCAGCAGCCTGGGACAGGGGGCGGGGGAGACCCAGTACTTC	CASSLGQGAGETQYF
TRBV14	.	TRBJ1-1	.	TGTGCCAGCTCTAGCGGGGTAACGAACACTGAAGCTTTCTTT	CASSSGVTNTEAFF
TRBV28	.	TRBJ1-4	.	TGTGCCAGCAGTCCCTGGGGGGGAGGTGAAAAACTGTTTTTT	CASSPWGGGEKLFF
TRBV6-5	.	TRBJ2-5	.	TGTGCCAGCAGCAGCAGGGGAGGGGAAGAGACCCAGTACTTC	CASSSRGGEETQYF
TRBV7-2	.	TRBJ2-5	.	TGTGCCAGCAGCCCCTTATCTCTAGGCCCCCAAGAGACCCAGTACTTC	CASSPLSLGPQETQYF
TRBV18	.	TRBJ1-2	.	TGTGCCAGCTCACCGCAAAGGTGGGGGGGCGAAGCGGGCTACACCTTC	CASSPQRWGGEAGYTF
TRBV5-6	.	TRBJ1-5	.	TGTGCCAGCAGCTTGGGAGGGATCCATAGCAATCAGCCCCAGCATTTT	CASSLGGIHSNQPQHF
TRBV10-3	TRBD2	TRBJ2-1	.	TGTGCCATCTCGGCTTTGACTAGCGGGGACTACAATGAGCAGTTCTTC	CAISALTSGDYNEQFF
TRBV6-5	.	TRBJ1-5	.	TGTGCCAGCAGTAGTAGACAGAGAAGCAATCAGCCCCAGCATTTT	CASSSRQRSNQPQHF
TRBV30	.	TRBJ1-6	.	TGTGCCTGGAGCGACAGGAATAATTCACCCCTCCACTTT	CAWSDRNNSPLHF
TRBV6-5	.	TRBJ2-7	.	TGTGCCAGCAGTTACTCGACAGGAGCCTACGAGCAGTACTTC	CASSYSTGAYEQYF
TRBV5-1	TRBD1	TRBJ1-4	.	TGCGCCAGCAGCCAGAGGGGGCTCGGTGAAAAACTGTTTTTT	CASSQRGLGEKLFF
TRBV5-1	TRBD1	TRBJ2-3	.	TGCGCCAGCAGCCAAGGACAGGGGTCGGATACGCAGTATTTT	CASSQGQGSDTQYF
TRBV11-1	TRBD1	TRBJ1-6	.	TGTGCCAGCAGCGCCGGGACAGGGGGCTCTCATTCACCCCTCCACTTT	CASSAGTGGSHSPLHF
TRBV19	.	TRBJ1-2	few	TGTGCCAGTAGATATACGGACGGATCAGGGCGGAACTTC	CASRYTDGSGRNF
TRBV2	.	TRBJ2-7	.	TGTGCCAGCAGTGAAGCCAGGGTATCAGCCGAGCAGTACTTC	CASSEARVSAEQYF
TRBV5-1	.	TRBJ2-1	.	TGCGCCAGCAGCTTGACGCAGGGCCTTAATGAGCAGTTCTTC	CASSLTQGLNEQFF
TRBV6-1	.	TRBJ1-5	few	TGTGCCAGCAGTGAAGAAGGGGGTAGCAATCAGCCCCAGCATTTT	CASSEEGGSNQPQHF
TRBV27	TRBD1	TRBJ2-2	.	TGTGCCAGCAGTCGATCAGGGGGCGCGAGCACCGGGGAGCTGTTTTTT	CASSRSGGASTGELFF
TRBV5-1	TRBD1	TRBJ1-2	.	TGCGCCAGCAGCCGGGACAGCACTAACTATGGCTACACCTTC	CASSRDSTNYGYTF
TRBV27	TRBD2	TRBJ2-1	.	TGTGCCAGCAGTTTATCCCGCGGGGGAGCCTCTTACAATGAGCAGTTCTTC	CASSLSRGGASYNEQFF
TRBV10-2	TRBD1	TRBJ2-5	.	TGCGCCAGCAGTCCGAGGGGGCGTGAGACCCAGTACTTC	CASSPRGRETQYF
TRBV27	TRBD1	TRBJ1-6	many	TGTGCCAGCAGTTTATCGCTAAGGGACAGGTCTAATTCACCCCTCCACTTT	CASSLSLRDRSNSPLHF
TRBV19	TRBD2	TRBJ2-7	.	TGTGCCAGTAGTAATGTTCCGGCGATAGCGGGGGGAATCAACGAGCAGTACTTC	CASSNVPAIAGGINEQYF